The 16 T cell receptor beta chains given below trace back to one sample, sequenced in a study of cytomegalovirus exposure and HLA in healthy donors. 13 Jbeta primers and 60 Vbeta primers were used for the PCR. Method: immunoSEQ multiplex PCR; TCRdb's copy keeps in-frame clones and lacks some. The sample yields about 130,000 clones, of which the top ten take up 2% to 2.5%. The sample taken for sequencing was PBMCs. Every receptor here comes from a man aged 35-49 years in good health and CMV-seronegative.

The V call is TRBV19, the J call TRBJ2-2; the D gene is possibly TRBD2 (7 bases). The CDR3 has 16 residues. The germline V and J ends were trimmed by 3 bases and 6 bases, with 17 bases remaining between them. Germline CDR1 is LNHDA and CDR2 is SQIVND (reference sequence). DNA for the CDR3: TGTGCCAGTAGTATCTCTAGGGGGGGAGGCTCCGGGGAGCTGTTTTTT. It yields the protein CASSISRGGGSGELFF.

The chain employs TRBV7-9 and TRBJ2-1; 8 positions agree with TRBD2. V trimming: 6 bases; J trimming: 10 bases; junction bases outside the gene matches: 2. The CDR3 consists of 11 residues. Germline V CDR1 and CDR2: SEHNR, FQNEAQ (reference sequence). CDR3 protein: CASREREEQFF. The DNA of the CDR3 is TGTGCCAGCAGGGAGCGGGAGGAGCAGTTCTTC.

This sequence joins TRBV6-5 and TRBJ2-5, with 11 nucleotides matching TRBD2. The germline V gene has CDR1 MNHEY and CDR2 SVGAGI. Unmatched junction bases numbered 5, after V lost 0 bases and J lost 5 bases. The length of the CDR3 is 16 residues. The CDR3 coding sequence is TGTGCCAGCAGTTACTCAGGGACTAGCGGTTGGGAGACCCAGTACTTC. It codes for CASSYSGTSGWETQYF.

The rearrangement joins TRBV13 to TRBJ2-1, with D unclear. Germline V CDR1 and CDR2: PRHDT, FYEKMQ (reference sequence). Between the trimmed V and J ends, which lost 1 base and 0 bases, there was a span of 13 bases. The CDR3 is 17 amino acids. The CDR3 is CASSLAVRSDSYNEQFF. CDR3 DNA: TGTGCCAGCAGCTTAGCGGTGCGAAGCGACTCCTACAATGAGCAGTTCTTC.

The chain recombines TRBV6-1 with TRBJ1-5; 8 nucleotides agree with TRBD1. With V trimmed by 6 bases and J by 6 bases, 4 bases remained unmatched. The germline CDR1 and CDR2 sequences are MNHNS and SASEGT. The CDR3 has 13 residues. CDR3 protein: CASSGDRGQPQHF. CDR3 coding DNA: TGTGCCAGCAGCGGCGACAGGGGTCAGCCCCAGCATTTT.

The chain joins TRBV9 to TRBJ1-1, with TRBD1 as a possible D gene (5 bases). Looked up from germline, CDR1 is SGDLS and CDR2 is YYNGEE. V was cut by 2 bases and J by 0 bases, with 8 bases left in between. CDR3 length: 14 residues. Here the CDR3 DNA reads TGTGCCAGCAGCGTGGGGGGAATGAACACTGAAGCTTTCTTT. Residues: CASSVGGMNTEAFF.

The chain carries TRBV6-5 and TRBJ2-7; 12 bases line up with TRBD2. CDR3 size: 14 residues. The V gene's germline CDR1 is MNHEY and CDR2 SVGAGI. The V gene end was trimmed by 5 bases and the J gene end by 7 bases; junction bases not matched to a gene: 6. CDR3 sequence: CASSRLAGEGEQYF. Here the CDR3 DNA reads TGTGCCAGCAGTCGACTAGCGGGAGAAGGTGAGCAGTACTTC.

The J gene is TRBJ1-4, the V gene TRBV5-8; D perhaps matches TRBD1 (6 bases). The CDR3 is 16 amino acids. Germline V lookup: CDR1 SGHTS, CDR2 YDEGEE. V lost 7 bases and J 8 bases, leaving 24 bases between the germline ends. In DNA form, the CDR3 reads TGTGCCAGCGCTTACCTCGGAACAGGGCAATGGGAAAAACTGTTTTTT. Its translation: CASAYLGTGQWEKLFF. Variable domain in full (rest from reference TRBV5-8 and TRBJ1-4): EAGVTQSPTHLIKTRGQQATLRCSPISGHTSVYWYQQALGLGLQFLLWYDEGEERNRGNFPPRFSGRQFPNYSSELNVNALELEDSALYLCASAYLGTGQWEKLFFGSGTQLSVL.

The chain combines TRBV28 with TRBJ1-2; maybe TRBD1 (6 bases). V lost 4 bases to trimming and J lost 4 bases, with 10 bases between them. CDR1 is MDHEN, CDR2 SYDVKM, per germline. The CDR3 sequence is 13 residues long. The chain's CDR3 is CASSSGTTYGYTF. CDR3 DNA sequence: TGTGCCAGCAGTTCCGGGACAACCTATGGCTACACCTTC.

The genes are TRBV10-1 and TRBJ1-5; 9 bases line up with TRBD1. From germline, CDR1 is WNHNN and CDR2 SYGVQD (reference sequence). The junction had 5 bases not matched to a gene; V was cut back by 4 bases and J by 7 bases. The length of the CDR3 is 14 residues. CDR3: CASSADRGDQPQHF. Here the CDR3 DNA reads TGCGCCAGCAGTGCCGACAGGGGGGACCAGCCCCAGCATTTT.

J is TRBJ1-5 and V is TRBV19; unclear D gene. CDR1 is LNHDA, CDR2 SQIVND, per germline (reference sequence). The CDR3 has 16 residues. V lost 0 bases to trimming and J lost 4 bases, with 13 bases between them. The CDR3 region is CASSIDLSHLNQPQHF. DNA for the CDR3: TGTGCCAGTAGTATAGATCTTTCCCACCTAAATCAGCCCCAGCATTTT.

The V gene is TRBV6-5, the J gene TRBJ2-7; tentatively, D is TRBD1 (6 bases). CDR3 length: 13 residues. The ends were cut back, 5 bases at V and 3 bases at J, with 11 bases in the middle. The germline V gene encodes CDR1 MNHEY and CDR2 SVGAGI. This CDR3 reads CASSPGTHYEQYF. CDR3 in DNA: TGTGCCAGCAGTCCCGGGACACACTACGAGCAGTACTTC.

This chain uses TRBV5-1 with TRBJ2-3, with 7 positions matching TRBD1. This CDR3 region has 16 residues. The V and J ends lost 3 bases and 6 bases, in that order; junction bases with no gene match: 13. Germline-derived CDR1 and CDR2 are SGHRS and YFSETQ. The DNA for the CDR3 is TGCGCCAGCAGCTCCAGCCCGACAGGGTTGGGGGATACGCAGTATTTT. It translates to CASSSSPTGLGDTQYF. Complete variable domain (other parts from reference TRBV5-1 and TRBJ2-3): KAGVTQTPRYLIKTRGQQVTLSCSPISGHRSVSWYQQTPGQGLQFLFEYFSETQRNKGNFPGRFSGRQFSNSRSEMNVSTLELGDSALYLCASSSSPTGLGDTQYFGPGTRLTVL.

The chain has TRBV10-3 and TRBJ1-1, with D maybe TRBD1 (5 bases). The length of the CDR3 is 14 residues. The germline V gene has CDR1 ENHRY and CDR2 SYGVKD. Deletions cut 5 bases from V and 4 bases from J, with 14 bases between. DNA of the CDR3: TGTGCCATCAGTCGACAGTATGGAAGCACTGAAGCTTTCTTT. As protein: CAISRQYGSTEAFF.

This chain links TRBV18 with TRBJ2-1; TRBD2 agrees at 8 bases. Per the germline V gene, CDR1 is KGHSH and CDR2 is LQKENI. V gave up 3 bases and J gave up 12 bases; unmatched junction bases: 4. The CDR3 sequence is 12 residues long. CDR3 coding DNA: TGTGCCAGCTCACCGGCGGCGGGAGGGCAGTTCTTC. Amino acids: CASSPAAGGQFF.

The rearrangement links TRBV4-3 to TRBJ2-3, with TRBD2 matching over 7 bases. J lost 2 bases, V lost 1 base, and 9 bases had no gene match. The length of the CDR3 is 17 residues. Germline V CDR1 and CDR2: LGHNA, YSLEER. CDR3 region: CASSQGFGGGLTDTQYF. The CDR3 region has the DNA TGCGCCAGCAGCCAAGGGTTTGGGGGAGGGCTCACAGATACGCAGTATTTT.